This T cell receptor (beta chain) was found in a study of CD4 T cells in relation to SARS-CoV-2 and coronaviruses. Study in general: PBMCs were cultured with antigen for roughly nine days before TCR beta sequencing. Patient ages ranged from roughly 20 to 80, median 38. Study-wide results and limits: No crossreactivity against non-spike viral proteins was tested here.

Germline lookup yields CDR1 SGHRS and CDR2 YFSETQ. V gave up 5 bases and J gave up 1 base; unmatched junction bases: 14. The CDR3 sequence is 18 residues long. Only in-frame clones appear in the TCRdb table, and some are missing; sequencing was by immunoSEQ multiplex PCR. Of tens of thousands of clones listed, around four fifths are singletons. As regards this clone: Its target is not known.

Naive or memory CD4+ cells were cultured 1:1 with T cell-depleted PBMCs plus CEF. This sequence was found in an adult with COVID-19. Source material: memory CD4+ T cells from PBMCs, cultured in vitro. The rearrangement uses TRBV5-1 and TRBJ2-1, with 8 bases fitting TRBD2. The CDR3 sequence: CASRTGTRVIASYNEQFF. The CDR3 DNA reads TGCGCCAGCAGAACCGGGACTAGGGTGATTGCGTCCTACAATGAGCAGTTCTTC.